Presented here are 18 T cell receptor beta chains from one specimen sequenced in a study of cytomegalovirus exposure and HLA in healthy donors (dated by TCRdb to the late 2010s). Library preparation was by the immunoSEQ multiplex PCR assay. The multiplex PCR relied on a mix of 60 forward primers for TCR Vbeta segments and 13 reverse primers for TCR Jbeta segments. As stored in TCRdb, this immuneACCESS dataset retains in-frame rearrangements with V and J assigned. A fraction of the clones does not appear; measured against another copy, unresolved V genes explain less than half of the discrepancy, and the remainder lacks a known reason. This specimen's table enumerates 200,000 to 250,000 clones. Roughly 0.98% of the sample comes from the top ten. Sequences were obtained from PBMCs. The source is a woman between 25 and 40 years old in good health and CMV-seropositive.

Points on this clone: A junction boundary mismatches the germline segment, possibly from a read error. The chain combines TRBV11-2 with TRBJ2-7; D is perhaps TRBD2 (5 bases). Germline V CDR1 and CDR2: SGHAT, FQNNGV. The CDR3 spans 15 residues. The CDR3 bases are TGTGCCAGCAGCATAGACGTGGCCAGGAGGTACGAGCAGTACTTC. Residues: CASSIDVARRYEQYF.

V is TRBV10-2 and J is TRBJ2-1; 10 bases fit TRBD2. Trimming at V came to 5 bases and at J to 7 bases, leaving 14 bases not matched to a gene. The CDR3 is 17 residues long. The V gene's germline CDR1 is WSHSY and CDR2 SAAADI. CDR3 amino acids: CASSTRGLATRINEQFF. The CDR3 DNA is TGCGCCAGCAGTACCCGGGGACTAGCGACACGCATAAATGAGCAGTTCTTC.

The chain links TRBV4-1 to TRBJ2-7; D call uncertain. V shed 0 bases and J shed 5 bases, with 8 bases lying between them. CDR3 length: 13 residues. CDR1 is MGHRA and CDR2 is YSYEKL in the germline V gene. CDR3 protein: CASSQEESHEQYF. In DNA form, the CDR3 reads TGCGCCAGCAGCCAAGAAGAGAGTCACGAGCAGTACTTC.

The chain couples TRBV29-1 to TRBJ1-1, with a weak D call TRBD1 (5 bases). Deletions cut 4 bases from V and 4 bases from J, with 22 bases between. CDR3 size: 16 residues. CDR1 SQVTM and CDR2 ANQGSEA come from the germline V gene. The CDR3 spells CSVVGAALVESTEAFF. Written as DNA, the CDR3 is TGCAGCGTTGTAGGGGCCGCGTTGGTAGAAAGCACTGAAGCTTTCTTT.

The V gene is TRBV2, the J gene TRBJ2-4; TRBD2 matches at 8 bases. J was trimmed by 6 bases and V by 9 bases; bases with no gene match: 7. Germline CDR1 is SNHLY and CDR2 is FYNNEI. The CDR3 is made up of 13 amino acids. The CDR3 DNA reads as TGTGCCAGTCGGGGGGGCGCGGGAAACATTCAGTACTTC. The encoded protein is CASRGGAGNIQYF.

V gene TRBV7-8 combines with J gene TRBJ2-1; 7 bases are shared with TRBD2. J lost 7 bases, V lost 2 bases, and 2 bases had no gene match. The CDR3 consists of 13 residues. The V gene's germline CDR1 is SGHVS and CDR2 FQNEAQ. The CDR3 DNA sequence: TGTGCCAGCAGCTTATTGGGGGGGAATGAGCAGTTCTTC. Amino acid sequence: CASSLLGGNEQFF.

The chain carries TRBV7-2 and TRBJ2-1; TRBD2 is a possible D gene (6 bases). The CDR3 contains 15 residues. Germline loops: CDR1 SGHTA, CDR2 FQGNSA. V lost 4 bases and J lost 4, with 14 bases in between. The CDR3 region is CASSSGTPQYNEQFF. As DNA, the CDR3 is TGTGCCAGCAGCTCCGGGACTCCCCAATACAATGAGCAGTTCTTC.

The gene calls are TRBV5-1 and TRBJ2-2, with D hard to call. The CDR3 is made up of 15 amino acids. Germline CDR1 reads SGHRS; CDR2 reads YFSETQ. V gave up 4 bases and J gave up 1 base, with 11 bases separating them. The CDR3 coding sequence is TGCGCCAGCAGCAACGAGGTCAGGAACACCGGGGAGCTGTTTTTT. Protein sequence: CASSNEVRNTGELFF. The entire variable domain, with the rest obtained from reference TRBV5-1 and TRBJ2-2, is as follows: KAGVTQTPRYLIKTRGQQVTLSCSPISGHRSVSWYQQTPGQGLQFLFEYFSETQRNKGNFPGRFSGRQFSNSRSEMNVSTLELGDSALYLCASSNEVRNTGELFFGEGSRLTVL.

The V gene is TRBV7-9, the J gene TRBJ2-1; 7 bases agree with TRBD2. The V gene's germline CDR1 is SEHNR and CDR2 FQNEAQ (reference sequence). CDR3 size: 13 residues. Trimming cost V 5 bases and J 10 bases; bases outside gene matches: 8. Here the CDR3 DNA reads TGTGCCAGCAGCCCCGCTAGCGGTGGCGAGCAGTTCTTC. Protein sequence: CASSPASGGEQFF.

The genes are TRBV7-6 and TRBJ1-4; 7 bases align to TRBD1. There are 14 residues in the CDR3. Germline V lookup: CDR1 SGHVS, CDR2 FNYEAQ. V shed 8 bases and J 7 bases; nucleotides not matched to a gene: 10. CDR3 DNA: TGTGCCAGCCCCCCGACAGGGACATCTGAAAAACTGTTTTTT. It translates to CASPPTGTSEKLFF.

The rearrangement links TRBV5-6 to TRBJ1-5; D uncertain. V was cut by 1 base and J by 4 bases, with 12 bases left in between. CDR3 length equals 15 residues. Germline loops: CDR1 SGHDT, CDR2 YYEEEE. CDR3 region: CASSLMSEPNQPQHF. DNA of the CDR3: TGTGCCAGCAGCTTGATGTCAGAACCTAATCAGCCCCAGCATTTT.

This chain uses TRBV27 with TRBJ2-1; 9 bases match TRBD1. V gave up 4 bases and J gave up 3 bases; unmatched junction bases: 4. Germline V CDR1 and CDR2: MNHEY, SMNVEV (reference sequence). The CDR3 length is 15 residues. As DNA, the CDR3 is TGTGCCAGCAGTTGGCCGGGACAGGGCTACAATGAGCAGTTCTTC. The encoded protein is CASSWPGQGYNEQFF.

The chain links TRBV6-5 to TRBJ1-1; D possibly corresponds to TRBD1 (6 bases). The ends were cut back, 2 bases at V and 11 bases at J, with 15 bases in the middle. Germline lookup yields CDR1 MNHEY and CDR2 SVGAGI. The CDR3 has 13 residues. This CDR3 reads CASSYGRGLEAFF. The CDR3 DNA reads TGTGCCAGCAGTTACGGCAGGGGTCTTGAGGCTTTCTTT.

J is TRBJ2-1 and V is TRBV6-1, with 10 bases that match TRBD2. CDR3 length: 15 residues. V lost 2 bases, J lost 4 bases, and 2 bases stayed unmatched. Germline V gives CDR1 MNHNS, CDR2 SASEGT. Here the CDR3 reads CASSELAGAYNEQFF. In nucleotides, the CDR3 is TGTGCCAGCAGTGAACTAGCGGGGGCATACAATGAGCAGTTCTTC.

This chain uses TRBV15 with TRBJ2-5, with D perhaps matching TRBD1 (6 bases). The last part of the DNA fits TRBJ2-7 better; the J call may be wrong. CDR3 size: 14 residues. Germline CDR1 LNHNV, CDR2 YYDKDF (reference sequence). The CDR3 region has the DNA TGTGCCACCAGGGACAGTGGGGACACCTACGAGCAGTACTTC. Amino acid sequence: CATRDSGDTYEQYF.

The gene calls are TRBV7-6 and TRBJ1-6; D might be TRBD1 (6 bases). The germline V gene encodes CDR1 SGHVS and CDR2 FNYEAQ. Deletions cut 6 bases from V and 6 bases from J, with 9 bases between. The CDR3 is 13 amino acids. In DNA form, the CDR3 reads TGTGCCAGCAGTCCACAGGGTAATTCACCCCTCCACTTT. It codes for CASSPQGNSPLHF.

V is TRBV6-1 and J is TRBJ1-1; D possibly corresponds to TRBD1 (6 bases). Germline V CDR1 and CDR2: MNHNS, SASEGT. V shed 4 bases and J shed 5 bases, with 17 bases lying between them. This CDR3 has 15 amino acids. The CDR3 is CASSAEWTVGTEAFF. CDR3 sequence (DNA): TGTGCCAGCAGTGCTGAATGGACAGTAGGGACTGAAGCTTTCTTT.

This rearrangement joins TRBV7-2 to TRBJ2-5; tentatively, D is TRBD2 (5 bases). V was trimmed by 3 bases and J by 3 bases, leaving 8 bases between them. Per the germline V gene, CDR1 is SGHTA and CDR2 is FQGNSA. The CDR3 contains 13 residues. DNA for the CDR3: TGTGCCAGCAGCTTCGGTAGCGAAGAGACCCAGTACTTC. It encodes CASSFGSEETQYF.